The 9 T cell receptor beta chains below come from one sample, sequenced in a study of blood T cells in healthy people across ages. A second roughly 6 to 11 cycle PCR used barcoded and J-beta primers. TCRdb re-called the 5' RACE reads through MiXCR, storing one row per CDR3 protein. The sample holds about 1.1 million distinct CDR3 sequences, roughly two fifths seen once. The source material was blood. These receptors were taken from a young man in good health.

This clonotype occurred a few times. This rearrangement joins TRBV2 to TRBJ2-1, with a tentative D call TRBD2 (6 bases). V was clipped by 6 bases and J by 6 bases, with 15 bases between them. The CDR3 has 14 amino acids. Germline CDR1 SNHLY, CDR2 FYNNEI. The CDR3 DNA follows: TGTGCCAGCAGAGCGGGCCAAATCTCCAATGAGCAGTTCTTC. This translates into CASRAGQISNEQFF.

The rearrangement joins TRBV20-1 to TRBJ2-3; D is possibly TRBD1 (5 bases). The CDR3 is 15 residues long. Germline V gene sequence: CDR1 DFQATT, CDR2 SNEGSKA (reference sequence). V lost 3 bases, J lost 3 bases, and 16 bases lay in between. The CDR3 DNA sequence: TGCAGTGCTAGTCGGGCTAGGGGTGGAACAGATACGCAGTATTTT. It codes for CSASRARGGTDTQYF.

This clonotype was picked up a small number of times. The chain uses TRBV5-5 and TRBJ2-3; D is unresolved. The germline V gene has CDR1 SGHKS and CDR2 YYEKEE (reference sequence). The CDR3 totals 13 residues. Trimming removed 2 bases at V and 8 bases at J, with 12 bases between. CDR3 region: CASSFISSGTQYF. CDR3 DNA sequence: TGTGCCAGCAGCTTTATCAGCTCTGGTACGCAGTATTTT.

This clonotype was detected only a few times. This chain connects TRBV12-5 to TRBJ2-7; TRBD2 agrees at 8 bases. The CDR3 is 14 residues long. The germline gives CDR1 LGHNT, CDR2 FRNRAP. The junction had 7 bases not matched to a gene; V was cut back by 6 bases and J by 3 bases. CDR3 coding DNA: TGTGCTAGTGGATTAGAGGGACTAGTCTACGAGCAGTACTTC. This codes for CASGLEGLVYEQYF.

The V and J genes are TRBV5-8 and TRBJ2-1, with 8 bases matching TRBD2. The CDR3 extends over 16 amino acids. CDR1 and CDR2 (germline): SGHTS, YDEGEE. V lost 2 bases and J lost 6; bases outside the gene matches: 10. The CDR3 loop is CASSFSGIAGSNEQFF. The CDR3, as DNA: TGTGCCAGCAGCTTTTCAGGTATAGCGGGGAGCAATGAGCAGTTCTTC.

The chain joins TRBV13 to TRBJ1-2; D not certain. The CDR3 sequence is 15 residues long. The V end was cut by 5 bases, the J end by 5 bases, with 18 bases between. Germline-derived CDR1 and CDR2 are PRHDT and FYEKMQ (reference sequence). The CDR3 sequence: CASSPGGSGGYGYTF. The CDR3 DNA is TGTGCCAGCAGCCCCGGTGGGTCAGGCGGTTATGGCTACACCTTC.

This sequence joins TRBV6-1 and TRBJ2-4; 9 bases agree with TRBD1. The closer fit of TRBJ2-7 to the DNA end suggests the J call may be wrong. CDR1 and CDR2 from the germline V gene are MNHNS and SASEGT. The CDR3 is made up of 17 amino acids. DNA of the CDR3: TGTGCCAGCAGACCACGAATTCTTCGGGACAGGGCCTACGAGCAGTACTTC. Its translation is CASRPRILRDRAYEQYF.

There are a few counts of this clonotype. This chain links TRBV4-1 with TRBJ2-5; D remains ambiguous. Trimming took 1 base from V and 4 from J, leaving 10 bases between them. This CDR3 spans 14 amino acids. Germline CDR1 and CDR2: MGHRA and YSYEKL. This CDR3 is CASSQVPAVETQYF. The DNA for the CDR3 is TGCGCCAGCAGCCAAGTACCCGCGGTAGAGACCCAGTACTTC.

This clonotype was counted between two and nine times. This chain uses TRBV6-5 with TRBJ1-2; D remains ambiguous. Germline V gives CDR1 MNHEY, CDR2 SVGAGI. The CDR3 length is 15 residues. Trimming took 3 bases from V and 8 from J, leaving 19 bases between them. The CDR3: CASSYFKGSPSGYTF. CDR3 sequence (DNA): TGTGCCAGCAGTTATTTTAAGGGCAGCCCCTCAGGCTACACCTTC.